This TCR beta chain was identified during a study of glioma-infiltrating T cells. Study summary: WHO grade II oligodendrogliomas or astrocytomas, plus non-recurrent WHO grade IV glioblastomas, were sampled.

V trimming: 6 bases; J trimming: 7 bases; junction bases outside the gene matches: 4. This CDR3 comprises 13 residues. Germline V lookup: CDR1 MGHDK, CDR2 SYGVNS. To note about this clonotype: The antigen remains undetermined. A much more abundant neighbour one base away suggests this may be a read error.

The iRepertoire nested amplicon-rescue multiplex PCR amplified TCR alpha and beta CDR3s from RNA. TCRdb re-called the multiplex PCR reads with MiXCR, one entry per CDR3 protein. This table has more than 350,000 distinct CDR3 sequences, roughly two fifths appearing once. Findings of the study overall: Above-expected tissue-blood divergence occurred in all gliomas, most in low-grade ones. Patients with low tissue-blood divergence carried a signature set of shared blood CDR3 motifs.

The chain couples TRBV25-1 to TRBJ2-3; 10 bases match TRBD2. The TCR was taken from a human donor with low-grade glioma or glioblastoma, undergoing nonglioma brain surgery, or in good health (not recorded which). The sequencing input was glioma tissue, nonneoplastic brain tissue, or PBMCs (not recorded which). The chain's CDR3 is CASRIAGGHTQYF. CDR3 bases: TGTGCCAGCAGAATAGCGGGAGGACATACGCAGTATTTT. Complete variable domain (other parts from reference TRBV25-1 and TRBJ2-3): EADIYQTPRYLVIGTGKKITLECSQTMGHDKMYWYQQDPGMELHLIHYSYGVNSTEKGDLSSESTVSRIRTEHFPLTLESARPSHTSQYLCASRIAGGHTQYFGPGTRLTVL.